The 7 T cell receptor beta chains below come from one sample, sequenced in a study of blood T cell repertoires in COVID-19. Sequenced by immunoSEQ multiplex PCR; TCRdb stores in-frame clones only, minus some. The table has roughly 230,000 clones, roughly 81% seen once. The specimen sequenced was peripheral blood. The receptors were gathered from a man aged 40-55 years with acute or convalescent COVID-19.

The chain links TRBV10-3 to TRBJ2-6; D may be TRBD1 (6 bases). Per the germline V gene, CDR1 is ENHRY and CDR2 is SYGVKD. The CDR3 runs 15 residues. Trimming pared 5 bases from V and 2 bases from J, leaving 10 bases between. The CDR3 coding sequence is TGTGCCATCAGTCAGGGGAAAACTGGGGCCAACGTCCTGACTTTC. As protein: CAISQGKTGANVLTF.

This chain links TRBV5-5 with TRBJ1-1; D gene ambiguous. The CDR3 extends over 13 amino acids. Deletions cut 7 bases from V and 0 bases from J, with 10 bases between. Germline V gives CDR1 SGHKS, CDR2 YYEKEE (reference sequence). The CDR3 DNA sequence: TGTGCCAGCCACAGTTTCATGAACACTGAAGCTTTCTTT. It is translated as CASHSFMNTEAFF.

This rearrangement joins TRBV9 to TRBJ1-5, with a possible D match to TRBD1 (6 bases). Trimming pared 0 bases from V and 5 bases from J, leaving 18 bases between. This CDR3 has 17 residues. Germline loops: CDR1 SGDLS, CDR2 YYNGEE. Here the CDR3 DNA reads TGTGCCAGCAGCGTAGCGAGGGGACACCTAGACGATCAGCCCCAGCATTTT. Translating gives CASSVARGHLDDQPQHF.

The genes are TRBV2 and TRBJ1-1, with 9 bases that match TRBD1. CDR3 size: 14 residues. CDR1 is SNHLY and CDR2 is FYNNEI in the germline V gene. V lost 8 bases and J lost 7; bases outside the gene matches: 11. This CDR3 is CASRGTGSNREAFF. The CDR3 region has the DNA TGTGCCAGCCGGGGGACAGGGTCGAATCGTGAAGCTTTCTTT.

This rearrangement joins TRBV14 to TRBJ1-6, with D perhaps TRBD1 (6 bases). Deletions cut 9 bases from V and 7 bases from J, with 10 bases between. The CDR3 consists of 12 residues. Germline loops: CDR1 SGHDN, CDR2 FVKESK. The CDR3 sequence: CASGQRNSPLHF. DNA of the CDR3: TGTGCCAGTGGACAGAGGAATTCACCCCTCCACTTT.

The V call is TRBV14, the J call TRBJ2-1, with TRBD2 as a possible D gene (6 bases). The CDR3 is made up of 15 amino acids. Deletions cut 4 bases from V and 7 bases from J, with 17 bases between. Germline V gene data show CDR1 as SGHDN and CDR2 as FVKESK. Written as DNA, the CDR3 is TGTGCCAGCAGCCCTAGACTAGAAGGTCGGAATGAGCAGTTCTTC. It yields the protein CASSPRLEGRNEQFF.

This chain connects TRBV5-4 to TRBJ1-2, with D perhaps TRBD1 (5 bases). Per the germline V gene, CDR1 is SGHNT and CDR2 is YYREEE (reference sequence). This CDR3 spans 14 amino acids. The V end was cut by 4 bases, the J end by 0 bases, with 10 bases between. The CDR3 nucleotides read TGTGCCAGCAGCCCCGACAGACCTAACTATGGCTACACCTTC. This gives the protein CASSPDRPNYGYTF.